Listed here are 24 T cell receptor beta chains from one sample, sequenced in a study of blood T cell repertoires in COVID-19. Libraries were prepared by immunoSEQ multiplex PCR; TCRdb keeps only in-frame clonotypes and omits some of them. This table holds 29,000 or so clones, roughly 90% found once. The sequenced material came from peripheral blood. The receptors originated from a human donor in a cohort sampled during active COVID-19.

This rearrangement joins TRBV12-3 or TRBV12-4 to TRBJ1-1, with a tentative D call TRBD1 (5 bases). The CDR3 loop spans 13 amino acids. Trimming pared 7 bases from V and 8 bases from J, leaving 17 bases between. The CDR3 protein is CASKFRGGGEAFF. The CDR3 DNA reads as TGTGCCAGCAAATTCCGGGGGGGAGGAGAAGCTTTCTTT.

This chain links TRBV4-1 with TRBJ2-1; 8 bases align to TRBD1. Germline V gives CDR1 MGHRA, CDR2 YSYEKL. V gave up 0 bases and J gave up 7 bases; unmatched junction bases: 11. This CDR3 has 17 residues. CDR3 coding DNA: TGCGCCAGCAGCCAAGATCGGGACAGGACCTCTGGTAATGAGCAGTTCTTC. Its translation is CASSQDRDRTSGNEQFF.

The gene calls are TRBV9 and TRBJ2-5; 10 nucleotides match TRBD2. CDR1 and CDR2 (germline): SGDLS, YYNGEE. Trimming cost V 0 bases and J 7 bases; bases outside gene matches: 6. The CDR3 has 15 amino acids. CDR3 nucleotide sequence: TGTGCCAGCAGCGTAGACAGCGGGGGGGCGAGGACCCAGTACTTC. Translated: CASSVDSGGARTQYF. Full variable domain (remainder filled in from reference TRBV9 and TRBJ2-5): DSGVTQTPKHLITATGQRVTLRCSPRSGDLSVYWYQQSLDQGLQFLIQYYNGEERAKGNILERFSAQQFPDLHSELNLSSLELGDSALYFCASSVDSGGARTQYFGPGTRLLVL.

The chain is built from TRBV5-1 and TRBJ2-1; D is perhaps TRBD1 (7 bases). V gave up 4 bases and J gave up 6 bases, with 14 bases separating them. CDR3 length equals 14 residues. Germline CDR1 reads SGHRS; CDR2 reads YFSETQ. The CDR3 bases are TGCGCCAGCAGCCCGCCGCAGGGGGGCAATGAGCAGTTCTTC. Its protein product is CASSPPQGGNEQFF.

The chain links TRBV7-6 to TRBJ2-1; TRBD1 matches 8 bases. This CDR3 spans 15 amino acids. Trimming removed 2 bases from V and 1 base from J; junction bases left unmatched: 1. CDR1 is SGHVS, CDR2 FNYEAQ, per germline. The CDR3 region has the DNA TGTGCCAGCAGCTTACGACAGGGGTCCTACAATGAGCAGTTCTTC. Residues: CASSLRQGSYNEQFF.

The rearrangement joins TRBV9 to TRBJ2-7, with D possibly matching TRBD2 (5 bases). Between the trimmed V and J ends, which lost 4 bases and 6 bases, there was a span of 20 bases. The CDR3 has 15 amino acids. Germline V lookup: CDR1 SGDLS, CDR2 YYNGEE. As DNA, the CDR3 is TGTGCCAGCAGCAGCTCGTCCAACCCCGGAGGCGAGCAGTACTTC. Protein product: CASSSSSNPGGEQYF.

The chain employs TRBV9 and TRBJ2-5; 8 bases are shared with TRBD2. The CDR3 runs to 15 residues. Trimming removed 1 base from V and 4 bases from J; junction bases left unmatched: 6. In germline, CDR1 is SGDLS, CDR2 YYNGEE. CDR3 nucleotide sequence: TGTGCCAGCAGCGTATCCGGGGGGGCCGGAGAGACCCAGTACTTC. Translated, it gives CASSVSGGAGETQYF. Filled out from reference TRBV9 and TRBJ2-5, the complete variable domain reads DSGVTQTPKHLITATGQRVTLRCSPRSGDLSVYWYQQSLDQGLQFLIQYYNGEERAKGNILERFSAQQFPDLHSELNLSSLELGDSALYFCASSVSGGAGETQYFGPGTRLLVL.

This sequence joins TRBV5-1 and TRBJ2-7, with a possible D match to TRBD1 (5 bases). V lost 2 bases and J 4 bases, leaving 7 bases between the germline ends. The CDR3 totals 12 residues. Germline assignment: CDR1 SGHRS and CDR2 YFSETQ. The CDR3 spells CASSFQGYEQYF. Written as DNA, the CDR3 is TGCGCCAGCAGCTTTCAGGGTTACGAGCAGTACTTC.

The chain joins TRBV2 to TRBJ2-5, with TRBD2 identical over 13 bases. Germline CDR1 SNHLY, CDR2 FYNNEI. V was pared by 6 bases and J by 1 base, with 5 bases of the junction left unmatched. The CDR3 loop spans 16 amino acids. The CDR3 DNA reads as TGTGCCAGCAGGAGACTAGCGGGGGGACTCCAAGAGACCCAGTACTTC. Amino acids: CASRRLAGGLQETQYF.

The genes are TRBV12-3 or TRBV12-4 and TRBJ1-1; tentative D call: TRBD1 (5 bases). Trimming took 6 bases from V and 7 from J, leaving 9 bases between them. This CDR3 spans 11 amino acids. CDR3 nucleotide sequence: TGTGCCAGCAGCCCAGGGATTGAAGCTTTCTTT. This codes for CASSPGIEAFF.

The chain employs TRBV10-3 and TRBJ2-7; 8 bases match TRBD1. J gave up 2 bases and V 0 bases, and 3 bases lay outside the gene matches. The germline V gene encodes CDR1 ENHRY and CDR2 SYGVKD. CDR3 size: 15 residues. CDR3 in amino acids: CAISESRQGPYEQYF. The CDR3 coding sequence is TGTGCCATCAGTGAGTCCCGACAGGGGCCCTACGAGCAGTACTTC.

The chain couples TRBV21-1 to TRBJ1-2; no check of the table's D call, TRBD1, against the DNA was made. TRBV21-1 has pseudogene status. The CDR3 totals 16 residues. The CDR3 here is CASSSGQTRTNYGYTF. The DNA for the CDR3 is TGTGCCAGCAGCAGCGGACAGACACGAACTAACTATGGCTACACCTTC.

This clone was observed a single time. The rearrangement links TRBV5-1 to TRBJ2-1, with TRBD1 as a possible D gene (6 bases). CDR3 length: 14 residues. V was trimmed by 9 bases and J by 3 bases, leaving 16 bases between them. CDR1 SGHRS and CDR2 YFSETQ come from the germline V gene. The CDR3: CATPYRADYNEQFF. CDR3 in DNA: TGCGCCACCCCCTACAGGGCAGACTACAATGAGCAGTTCTTC.

The genes are TRBV19 and TRBJ2-7; D may be TRBD2 (8 bases). Trimming removed 5 bases at V and 7 bases at J, with 18 bases between. Germline V CDR1 and CDR2: LNHDA, SQIVND (reference sequence). The CDR3 has 14 amino acids. CDR3 coding DNA: TGTGCCAGTAGTGGGACAGCGGGGGCCGGGGAGCAGTACTTC. Residues: CASSGTAGAGEQYF.

The V call is TRBV11-2, the J call TRBJ1-1, with D unclear. This CDR3 is built from 14 residues. CDR1 is SGHAT and CDR2 is FQNNGV in the germline V gene. Between the trimmed V and J ends, which lost 4 bases and 11 bases, there was a span of 20 bases. The CDR3 loop reads CASSSTGLRIEAFF. As DNA, the CDR3 is TGTGCCAGCAGCTCAACTGGTCTTCGAATTGAGGCTTTCTTT.

This sequence joins TRBV7-8 and TRBJ1-1, with D maybe TRBD1 (5 bases). Germline V CDR1 and CDR2: SGHVS, FQNEAQ. Trimming removed 5 bases at V and 5 bases at J, with 15 bases between. This CDR3 is built from 14 residues. DNA of the CDR3: TGTGCCAGCAGCGGTGACTGGGGGAGGACTGAAGCTTTCTTT. As protein: CASSGDWGRTEAFF.

This clone was observed a few times. The chain is built from TRBV10-3 and TRBJ2-7, with 10 bases identical to TRBD2. Trimming took 0 bases from V and 0 from J; bases not matched to a gene: 5. Germline V CDR1 and CDR2: ENHRY, SYGVKD. The CDR3 covers 17 residues. CDR3: CAISESLAGGNSYEQYF. As DNA, the CDR3 is TGTGCCATCAGTGAGTCTTTAGCGGGGGGCAACTCCTACGAGCAGTACTTC.

This clone appeared a single time. The chain has TRBV5-4 and TRBJ1-2; tentatively, D is TRBD1 (6 bases). V shed 4 bases and J shed 3 bases, with 16 bases lying between them. The CDR3 sequence is 15 residues long. Germline CDR1 and CDR2: SGHNT and YYREEE (reference sequence). As DNA, the CDR3 is TGTGCCAGCAGCCTGGAGCCGACAGGCGACTATGGCTACACCTTC. It specifies CASSLEPTGDYGYTF.

The chain uses TRBV7-8 and TRBJ2-3; the match to TRBD1 covers 9 bases. The V segment lost 5 bases and the J segment 6 bases; nucleotides outside the gene matches: 12. Germline CDR1 reads SGHVS; CDR2 reads FQNEAQ. The CDR3 totals 16 residues. The CDR3 coding sequence is TGTGCCAGCAGCCCAACAGGGGGCCTTCTTCGCGATACGCAGTATTTT. The encoded protein is CASSPTGGLLRDTQYF.

This chain connects TRBV6-5 to TRBJ1-1; D unclear. The CDR3 has 11 residues. Trimming removed 6 bases at V and 8 bases at J, with 10 bases between. In germline, CDR1 is MNHEY, CDR2 SVGAGI. CDR3 nucleotides: TGTGCCAGCAGAGTAGAGGGAGAAGCTTTCTTT. It is translated as CASRVEGEAFF.

This sequence joins TRBV18 and TRBJ1-2; the D gene is possibly TRBD1 (5 bases). Germline-derived CDR1 and CDR2 are KGHSH and LQKENI. The CDR3 totals 15 residues. V was trimmed by 1 base and J by 6 bases, leaving 15 bases between them. For the CDR3, the DNA is TGTGCCAGCTCACCACAAAGGGGCCAGGGCCATGGCTACACCTTC. Translated: CASSPQRGQGHGYTF.

This chain's CDR3 is CASSLGVGPQETQYF. The CDR3 DNA is TGTGCCAGCAGCTTAGGGGTGGGGCCCCAAGAGACCCAGTACTTC. V gene TRBV7-3 combines with J gene TRBJ2-5, with D tentatively TRBD1 (5 bases). Trimming stripped 2 bases from V and 1 base from J, with 11 bases between. In germline, CDR1 is SGHTA, CDR2 FQGTGA. The CDR3 length is 15 residues.

This CDR3 reads CASSQVAGISTDTQYF. In DNA, the CDR3 is TGTGCCAGCAGCCAAGTCGCGGGGATCTCCACAGATACGCAGTATTTT. The V and J genes are TRBV3-1 (or the pseudogene TRBV3-2) and TRBJ2-3; D possibly corresponds to TRBD2 (6 bases). Trimming took 1 base from V and 2 from J, leaving 13 bases between them. Germline CDR1 LGHDT, CDR2 YNNKEL (reference sequence). The CDR3 covers 16 residues.

This rearrangement joins TRBV6-5 to TRBJ1-2; 8 bases fit TRBD1. The V gene end was trimmed by 4 bases and the J gene end by 8 bases; junction bases not matched to a gene: 6. The V gene's germline CDR1 is MNHEY and CDR2 SVGAGI. The CDR3 spans 13 residues. The CDR3 protein is CASSSPQGDGYTF. Written as DNA, the CDR3 is TGTGCCAGCAGTTCCCCACAGGGGGACGGCTACACCTTC.